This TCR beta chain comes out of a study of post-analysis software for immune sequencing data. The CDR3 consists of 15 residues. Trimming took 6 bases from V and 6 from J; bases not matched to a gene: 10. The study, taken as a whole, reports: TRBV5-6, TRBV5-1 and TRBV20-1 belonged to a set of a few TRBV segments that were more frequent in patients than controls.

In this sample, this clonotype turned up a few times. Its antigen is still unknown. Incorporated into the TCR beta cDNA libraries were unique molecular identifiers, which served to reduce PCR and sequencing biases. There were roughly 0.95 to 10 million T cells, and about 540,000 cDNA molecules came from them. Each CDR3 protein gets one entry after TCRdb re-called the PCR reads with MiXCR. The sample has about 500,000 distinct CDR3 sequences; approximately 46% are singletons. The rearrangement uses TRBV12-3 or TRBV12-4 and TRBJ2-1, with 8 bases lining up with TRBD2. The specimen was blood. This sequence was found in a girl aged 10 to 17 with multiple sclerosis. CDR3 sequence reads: CASRPSGSGGNEQFF. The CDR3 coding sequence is TGTGCCAGCAGACCAAGCGGGAGTGGAGGCAATGAGCAGTTCTTC.